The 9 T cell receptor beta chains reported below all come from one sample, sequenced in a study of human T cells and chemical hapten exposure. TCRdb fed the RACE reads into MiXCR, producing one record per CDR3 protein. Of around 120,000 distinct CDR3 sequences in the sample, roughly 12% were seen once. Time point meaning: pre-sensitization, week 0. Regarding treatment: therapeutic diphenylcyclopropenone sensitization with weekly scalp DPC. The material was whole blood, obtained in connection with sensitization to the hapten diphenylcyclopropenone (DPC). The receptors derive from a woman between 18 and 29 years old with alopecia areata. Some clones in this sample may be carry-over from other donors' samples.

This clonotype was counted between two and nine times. CDR3 protein: CSANRDSVLFF. In DNA, the CDR3 is TGCAGTGCTAACCGGGACAGTGTTTTGTTTTTT. The V and J genes are TRBV20-1 and TRBJ1-4, with 7 bases aligning to TRBD1. This CDR3 has 11 amino acids. Germline CDR1 is DFQATT and CDR2 is SNEGSKA (reference sequence). V lost 4 bases, J lost 15 bases, and 8 bases stayed unmatched.

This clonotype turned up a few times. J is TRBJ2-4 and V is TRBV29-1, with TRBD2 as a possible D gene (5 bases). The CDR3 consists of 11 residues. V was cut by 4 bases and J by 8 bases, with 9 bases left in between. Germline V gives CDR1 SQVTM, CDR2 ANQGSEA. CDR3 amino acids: CSVGFGDIQYF. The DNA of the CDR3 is TGCAGCGTTGGGTTCGGGGACATTCAGTACTTC.

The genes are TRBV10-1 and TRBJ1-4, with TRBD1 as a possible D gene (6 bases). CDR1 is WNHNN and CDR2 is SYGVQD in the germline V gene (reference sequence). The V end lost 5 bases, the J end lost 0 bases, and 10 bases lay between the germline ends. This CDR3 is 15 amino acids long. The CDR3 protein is CASSRDISTNEKLFF. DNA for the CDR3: TGCGCCAGCAGTCGGGACATCTCAACTAATGAAAAACTGTTTTTT.

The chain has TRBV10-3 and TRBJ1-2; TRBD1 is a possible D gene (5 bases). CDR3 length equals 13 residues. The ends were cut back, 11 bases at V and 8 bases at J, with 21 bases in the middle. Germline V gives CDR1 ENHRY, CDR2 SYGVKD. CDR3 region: CAARGTPSGGYTF. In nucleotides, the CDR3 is TGTGCCGCCCGCGGGACCCCCTCGGGAGGCTACACCTTC.

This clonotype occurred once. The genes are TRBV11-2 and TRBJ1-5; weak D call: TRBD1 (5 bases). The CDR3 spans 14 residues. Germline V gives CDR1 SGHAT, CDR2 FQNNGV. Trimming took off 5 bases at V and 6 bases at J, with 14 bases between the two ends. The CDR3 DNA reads TGTGCCAGCAGCGTCCGGGACGGGCTTCAGCCCCAGCATTTT. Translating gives CASSVRDGLQPQHF.

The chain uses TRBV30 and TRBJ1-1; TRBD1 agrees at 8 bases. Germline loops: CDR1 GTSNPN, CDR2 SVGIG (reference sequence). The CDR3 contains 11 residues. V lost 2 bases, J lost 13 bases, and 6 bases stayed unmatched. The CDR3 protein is CAWSKGQGDFF. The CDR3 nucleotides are TGTGCCTGGAGTAAAGGACAGGGAGATTTCTTT.

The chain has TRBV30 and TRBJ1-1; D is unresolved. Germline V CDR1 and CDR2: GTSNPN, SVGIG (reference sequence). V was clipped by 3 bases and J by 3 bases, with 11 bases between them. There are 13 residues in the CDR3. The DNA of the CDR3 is TGTGCCTGGAGAGGCCACCGCTACACTGAAGCTTTCTTT. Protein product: CAWRGHRYTEAFF. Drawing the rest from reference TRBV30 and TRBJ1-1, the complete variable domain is SQTIHQWPATLVQPVGSPLSLECTVEGTSNPNLYWYRQAAGRGLQLLFYSVGIGQISSEVPQNLSASRPQDRQFILSSKKLLLSDSGFYLCAWRGHRYTEAFFGQGTRLTVV.

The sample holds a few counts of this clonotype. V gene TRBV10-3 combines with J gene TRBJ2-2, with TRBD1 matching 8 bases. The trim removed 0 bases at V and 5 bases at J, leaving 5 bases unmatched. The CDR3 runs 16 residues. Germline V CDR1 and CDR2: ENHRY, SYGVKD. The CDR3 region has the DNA TGTGCCATCAGTGAGTCCGAGGGGGACAGGACCGGGGAGCTGTTTTTT. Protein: CAISESEGDRTGELFF.

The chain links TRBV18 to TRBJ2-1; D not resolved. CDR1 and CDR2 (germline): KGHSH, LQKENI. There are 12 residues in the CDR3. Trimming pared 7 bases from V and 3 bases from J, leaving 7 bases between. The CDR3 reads CASCSSYNEQFF. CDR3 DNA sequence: TGTGCCAGCTGTTCCAGCTACAATGAGCAGTTCTTC.